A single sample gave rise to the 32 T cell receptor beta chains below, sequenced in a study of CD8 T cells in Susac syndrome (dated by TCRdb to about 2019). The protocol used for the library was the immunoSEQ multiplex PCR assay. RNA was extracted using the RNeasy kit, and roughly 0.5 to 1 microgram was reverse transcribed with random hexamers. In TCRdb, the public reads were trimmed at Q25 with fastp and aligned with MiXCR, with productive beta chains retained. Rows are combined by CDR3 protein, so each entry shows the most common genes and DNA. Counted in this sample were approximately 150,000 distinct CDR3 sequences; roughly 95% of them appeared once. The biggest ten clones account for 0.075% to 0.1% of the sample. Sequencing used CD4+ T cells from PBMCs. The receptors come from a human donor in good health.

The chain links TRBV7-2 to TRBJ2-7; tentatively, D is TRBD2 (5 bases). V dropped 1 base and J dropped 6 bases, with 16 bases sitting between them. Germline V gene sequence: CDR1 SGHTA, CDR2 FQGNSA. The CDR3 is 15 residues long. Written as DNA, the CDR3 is TGTGCCAGCAGCTTAGTGGCTAGCCGGACCTCCGAGCAGTACTTC. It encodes CASSLVASRTSEQYF.

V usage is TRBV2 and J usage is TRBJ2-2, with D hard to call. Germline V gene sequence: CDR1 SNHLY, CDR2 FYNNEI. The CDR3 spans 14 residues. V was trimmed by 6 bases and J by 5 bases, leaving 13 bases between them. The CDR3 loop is CASRGGVVTGELFF. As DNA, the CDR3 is TGTGCCAGCAGGGGTGGGGTCGTTACCGGGGAGCTGTTTTTT.

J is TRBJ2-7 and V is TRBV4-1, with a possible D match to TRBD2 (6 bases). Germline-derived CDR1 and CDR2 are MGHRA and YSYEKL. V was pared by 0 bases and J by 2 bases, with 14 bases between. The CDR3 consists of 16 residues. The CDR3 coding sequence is TGCGCCAGCAGCCAAGAAATGGGGGGAGCCACCTACGAGCAGTACTTC. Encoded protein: CASSQEMGGATYEQYF.

The CDR3 loop is CASSLVRGVGTEAFF. CDR3 nucleotides: TGCGCCAGCAGCTTGGTTAGGGGAGTCGGCACTGAAGCTTTCTTT. V usage is TRBV5-1 and J usage is TRBJ1-1; a weak D match, TRBD1 (5 bases). CDR3 length: 15 amino acids. Trimming left V 0 bases short and J 4 bases short, with 13 bases between. Germline CDR1 is SGHRS and CDR2 is YFSETQ.

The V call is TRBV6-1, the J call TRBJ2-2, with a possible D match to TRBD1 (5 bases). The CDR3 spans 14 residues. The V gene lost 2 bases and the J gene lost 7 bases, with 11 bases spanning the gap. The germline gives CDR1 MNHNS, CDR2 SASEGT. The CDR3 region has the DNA TGTGCCAGCAGTGAAAAGGGGCGCGGCGGGGAGCTGTTTTTT. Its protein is CASSEKGRGGELFF.

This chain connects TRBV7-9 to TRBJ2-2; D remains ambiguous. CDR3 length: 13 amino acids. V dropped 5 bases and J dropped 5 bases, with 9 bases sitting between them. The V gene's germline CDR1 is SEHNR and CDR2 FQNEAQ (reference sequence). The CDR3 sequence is CASSAHLTGELFF. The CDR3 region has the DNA TGTGCCAGCAGCGCCCACTTGACCGGGGAGCTGTTTTTT.

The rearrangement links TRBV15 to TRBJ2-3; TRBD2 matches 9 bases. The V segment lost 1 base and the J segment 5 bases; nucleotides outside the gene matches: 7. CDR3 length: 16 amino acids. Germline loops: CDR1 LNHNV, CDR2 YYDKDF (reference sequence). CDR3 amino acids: CATSRGPSGRKDTQYF. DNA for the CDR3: TGTGCCACCAGCAGAGGGCCCAGCGGGAGGAAAGATACGCAGTATTTT.

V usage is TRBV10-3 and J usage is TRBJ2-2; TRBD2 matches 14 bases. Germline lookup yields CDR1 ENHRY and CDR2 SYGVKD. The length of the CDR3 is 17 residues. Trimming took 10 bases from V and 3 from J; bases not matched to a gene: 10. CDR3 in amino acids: CASRGTSGRSDTGELFF. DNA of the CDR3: TGTGCCAGTCGGGGGACTAGCGGGAGATCGGACACCGGGGAGCTGTTTTTT.

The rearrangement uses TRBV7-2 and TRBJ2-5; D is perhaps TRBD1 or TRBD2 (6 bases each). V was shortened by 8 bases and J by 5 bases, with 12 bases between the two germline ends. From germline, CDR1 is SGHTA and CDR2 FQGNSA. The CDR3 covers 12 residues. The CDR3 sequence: CASCQGGETQYF. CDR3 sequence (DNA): TGTGCCAGCTGTCAAGGGGGGGAGACCCAGTACTTC.

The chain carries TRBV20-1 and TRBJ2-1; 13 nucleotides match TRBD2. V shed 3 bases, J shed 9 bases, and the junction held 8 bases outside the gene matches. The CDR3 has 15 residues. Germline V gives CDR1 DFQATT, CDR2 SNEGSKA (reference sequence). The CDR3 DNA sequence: TGCAGTGCTAGTACGGGACTAGCGGGAAGGGGTGAGCAGTTCTTC. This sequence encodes CSASTGLAGRGEQFF.

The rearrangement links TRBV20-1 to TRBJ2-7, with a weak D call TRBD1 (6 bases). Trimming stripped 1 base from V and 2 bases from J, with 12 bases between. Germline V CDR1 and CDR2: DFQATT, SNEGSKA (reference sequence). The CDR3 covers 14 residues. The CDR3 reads CSARGGGPAYEQYF. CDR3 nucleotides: TGCAGTGCTAGAGGAGGGGGTCCGGCCTACGAGCAGTACTTC.

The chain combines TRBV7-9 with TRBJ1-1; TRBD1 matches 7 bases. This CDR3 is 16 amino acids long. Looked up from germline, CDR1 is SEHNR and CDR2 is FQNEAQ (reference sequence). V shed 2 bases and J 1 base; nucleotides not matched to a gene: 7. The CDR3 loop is CASSLRDRVRNTEAFF. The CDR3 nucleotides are TGTGCCAGCAGCTTACGAGACAGGGTGAGGAACACTGAAGCTTTCTTT.

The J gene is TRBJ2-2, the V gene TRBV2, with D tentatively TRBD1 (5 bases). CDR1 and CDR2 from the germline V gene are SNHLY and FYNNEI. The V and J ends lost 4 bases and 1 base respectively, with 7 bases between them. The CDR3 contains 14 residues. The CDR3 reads CASSGQRNTGELFF. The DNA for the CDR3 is TGTGCCAGCAGTGGACAGAGGAACACCGGGGAGCTGTTTTTT.

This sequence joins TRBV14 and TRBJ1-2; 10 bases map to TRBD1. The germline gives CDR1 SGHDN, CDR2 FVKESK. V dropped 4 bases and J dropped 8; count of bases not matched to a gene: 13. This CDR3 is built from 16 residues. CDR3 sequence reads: CASSPGPGTGARGYTF. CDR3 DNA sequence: TGTGCCAGCAGCCCCGGTCCCGGGACAGGGGCGCGGGGCTACACCTTC.

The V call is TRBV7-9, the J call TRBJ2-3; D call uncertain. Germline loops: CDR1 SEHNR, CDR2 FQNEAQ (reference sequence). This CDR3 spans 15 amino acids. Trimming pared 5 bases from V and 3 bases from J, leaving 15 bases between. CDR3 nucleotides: TGTGCCAGCAGCAGAGACGGGCTAGGGACAGATACGCAGTATTTT. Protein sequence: CASSRDGLGTDTQYF.

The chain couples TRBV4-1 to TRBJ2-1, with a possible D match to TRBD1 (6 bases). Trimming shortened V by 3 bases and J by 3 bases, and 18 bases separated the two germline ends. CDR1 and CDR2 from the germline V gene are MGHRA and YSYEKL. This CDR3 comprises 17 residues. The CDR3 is CASSHTPGHQVYNEQFF. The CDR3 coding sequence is TGCGCCAGCAGCCATACACCGGGACACCAAGTCTACAATGAGCAGTTCTTC.

CDR3 loop: CASSEGRGSTEAFF. The CDR3 bases are TGTGCCAGCAGCGAGGGTAGGGGCAGCACTGAAGCTTTCTTT. The chain links TRBV2 to TRBJ1-1, with D maybe TRBD1 (5 bases). V was pared by 6 bases and J by 4 bases, with 15 bases between. CDR3 length equals 14 residues. Germline CDR1 reads SNHLY; CDR2 reads FYNNEI.

The CDR3, as DNA: TGTGCCAGCAGGACGATCTATGAGCAGTTCTTC. It translates to CASRTIYEQFF. This chain links TRBV6-1 with TRBJ2-1; D gene ambiguous. V lost 6 bases and J lost 8, with 8 bases in between. CDR1 and CDR2 from the germline V gene are MNHNS and SASEGT. The CDR3 runs to 11 residues.

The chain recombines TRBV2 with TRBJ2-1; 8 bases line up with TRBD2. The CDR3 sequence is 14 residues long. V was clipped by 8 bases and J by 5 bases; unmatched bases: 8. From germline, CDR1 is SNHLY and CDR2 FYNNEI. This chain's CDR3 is CASLGSGTDNEQFF. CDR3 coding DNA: TGTGCCAGCCTAGGTAGCGGGACTGACAATGAGCAGTTCTTC.

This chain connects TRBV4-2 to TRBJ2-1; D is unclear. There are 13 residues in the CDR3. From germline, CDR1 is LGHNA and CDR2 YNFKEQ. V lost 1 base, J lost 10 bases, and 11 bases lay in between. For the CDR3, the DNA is TGTGCCAGCAGCCAAGGGCTTTTAGAGGAGCAGTTCTTC. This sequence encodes CASSQGLLEEQFF.

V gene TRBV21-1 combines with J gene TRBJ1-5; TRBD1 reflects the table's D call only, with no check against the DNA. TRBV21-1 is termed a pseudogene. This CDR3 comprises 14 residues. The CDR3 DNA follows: TGTGCCAGCAGGGACAGGGAGAGCAATCAGCCCCAGCATTTT. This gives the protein CASRDRESNQPQHF.

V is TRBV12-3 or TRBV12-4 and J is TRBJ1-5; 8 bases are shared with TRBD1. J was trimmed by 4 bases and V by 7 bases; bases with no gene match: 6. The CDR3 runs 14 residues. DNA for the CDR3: TGTGCCAGCACCTCAGGGGGCGCGAATCAGCCCCAGCATTTT. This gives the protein CASTSGGANQPQHF.

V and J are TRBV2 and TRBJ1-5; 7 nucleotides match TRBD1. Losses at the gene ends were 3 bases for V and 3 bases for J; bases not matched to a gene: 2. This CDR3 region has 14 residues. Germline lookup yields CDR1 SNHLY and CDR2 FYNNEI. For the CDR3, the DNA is TGTGCCAGCAGTGACAGGGGGTACAATCAGCCCCAGCATTTT. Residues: CASSDRGYNQPQHF.

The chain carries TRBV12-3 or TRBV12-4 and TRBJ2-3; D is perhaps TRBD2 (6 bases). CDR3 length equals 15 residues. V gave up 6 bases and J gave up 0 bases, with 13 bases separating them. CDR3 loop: CASSPGLSSTDTQYF. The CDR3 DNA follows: TGTGCCAGCAGCCCGGGACTGTCTAGCACAGATACGCAGTATTTT.

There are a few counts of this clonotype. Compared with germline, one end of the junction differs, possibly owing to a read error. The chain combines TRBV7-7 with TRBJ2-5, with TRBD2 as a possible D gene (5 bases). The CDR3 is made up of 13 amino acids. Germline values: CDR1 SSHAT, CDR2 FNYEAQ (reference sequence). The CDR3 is CASSYRTGETQYF. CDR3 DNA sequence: TGTGCTAGCAGCTATAGGACTGGAGAGACCCAGTACTTC.

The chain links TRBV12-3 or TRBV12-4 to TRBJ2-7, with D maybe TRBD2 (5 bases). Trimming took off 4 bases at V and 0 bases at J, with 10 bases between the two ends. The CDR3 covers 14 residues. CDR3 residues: CASSSRGNSYEQYF. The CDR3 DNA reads TGTGCCAGCAGTTCCCGGGGTAACTCCTACGAGCAGTACTTC.

For the CDR3, the DNA is TGTGCCAGCAGTCCGACGGGACAGGTCTCCTACGAGCAGTACTTC. The encoded protein is CASSPTGQVSYEQYF. The V call is TRBV27, the J call TRBJ2-7; 8 bases are a match to TRBD1. The V and J ends lost 5 bases and 0 bases, in that order; junction bases with no gene match: 6. The germline CDR1 and CDR2 sequences are MNHEY and SMNVEV (reference sequence). CDR3 size: 15 residues.

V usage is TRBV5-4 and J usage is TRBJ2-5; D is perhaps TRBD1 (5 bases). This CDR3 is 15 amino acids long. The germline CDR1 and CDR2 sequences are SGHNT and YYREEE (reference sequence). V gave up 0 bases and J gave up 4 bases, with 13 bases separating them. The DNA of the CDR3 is TGTGCCAGCAGCTTGGTGGGCAGGGAACGAGAGACCCAGTACTTC. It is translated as CASSLVGRERETQYF.

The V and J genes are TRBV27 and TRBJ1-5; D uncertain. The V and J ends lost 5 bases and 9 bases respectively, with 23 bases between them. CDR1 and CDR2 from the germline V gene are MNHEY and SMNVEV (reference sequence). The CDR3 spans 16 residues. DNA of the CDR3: TGTGCCAGCAGTACAGTGGTAGGTCTCAACCCAGGGCCCCAGCATTTT. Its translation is CASSTVVGLNPGPQHF.

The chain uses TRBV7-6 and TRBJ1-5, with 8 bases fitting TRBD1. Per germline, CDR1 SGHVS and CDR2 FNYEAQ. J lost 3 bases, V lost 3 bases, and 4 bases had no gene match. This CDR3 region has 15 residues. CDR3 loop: CASSFGTGVNQPQHF. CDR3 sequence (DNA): TGTGCCAGCAGCTTCGGGACAGGCGTCAATCAGCCCCAGCATTTT.

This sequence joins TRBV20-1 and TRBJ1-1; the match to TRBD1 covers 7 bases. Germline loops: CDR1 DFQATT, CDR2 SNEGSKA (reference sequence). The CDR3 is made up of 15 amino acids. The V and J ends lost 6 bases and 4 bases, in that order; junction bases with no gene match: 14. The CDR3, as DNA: TGCAGTGCGACAGACAGGGTAGGGGTCGGCACTGAAGCTTTCTTT. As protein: CSATDRVGVGTEAFF.

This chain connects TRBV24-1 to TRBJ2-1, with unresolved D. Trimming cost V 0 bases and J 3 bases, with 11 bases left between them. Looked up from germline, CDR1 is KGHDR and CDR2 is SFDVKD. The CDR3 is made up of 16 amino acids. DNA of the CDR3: TGTGCCACCAGTGATTTGCAGGCGCGGAACTACAATGAGCAGTTCTTC. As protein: CATSDLQARNYNEQFF.